The TCR beta chain described here comes from a study of T cells after yellow fever vaccination. The junction had 8 bases not matched to a gene; V was cut back by 5 bases and J by 2 bases. This CDR3 is built from 15 residues. Germline lookup yields CDR1 SGHRS and CDR2 YFSETQ. At least ten counts were recorded for this clonotype. TCRdb used MiXCR to reprocess the 5' RACE reads, holding one entry per CDR3 protein. The table includes about 340,000 distinct CDR3 sequences, around 4.1% detected once. The sample consisted of PBMCs, taken 5 days after the yellow fever booster vaccination. This sequence was found in a man between 18 and 29 years old who received the YFV17D yellow fever vaccine. The gene calls are TRBV5-1 and TRBJ1-2, with 8 bases matching TRBD1. This chain's CDR3 is CASSRGQAPNYGYTF. CDR3 sequence (DNA): TGCGCCAGCAGTAGGGGACAGGCCCCGAACTATGGCTACACCTTC.